This TCR beta chain was sequenced during a study of blood T cell repertoires in COVID-19. Whole-study context: Samples taken during acute and convalescent COVID-19 were collected in the United States, Italy and Spain.

Germline loops: CDR1 MNHEY, CDR2 SVGAGI. The V and J ends lost 8 bases and 10 bases respectively, with 15 bases between them. This CDR3 spans 12 amino acids. Generated by immunoSEQ multiplex PCR, the TCRdb table keeps only in-frame clones and is missing some. Here the sample spans 180,000 or so clones, roughly 86% being singletons. The receptor was derived from a man aged 70-80 years with acute or convalescent COVID-19. The chain combines TRBV6-5 with TRBJ2-1, with D perhaps matching TRBD2 (5 bases). The sample comprised peripheral blood. The CDR3 sequence is CASGAGNREQFF. As DNA, the CDR3 is TGTGCCAGCGGAGCCGGGAATAGGGAGCAGTTCTTC.